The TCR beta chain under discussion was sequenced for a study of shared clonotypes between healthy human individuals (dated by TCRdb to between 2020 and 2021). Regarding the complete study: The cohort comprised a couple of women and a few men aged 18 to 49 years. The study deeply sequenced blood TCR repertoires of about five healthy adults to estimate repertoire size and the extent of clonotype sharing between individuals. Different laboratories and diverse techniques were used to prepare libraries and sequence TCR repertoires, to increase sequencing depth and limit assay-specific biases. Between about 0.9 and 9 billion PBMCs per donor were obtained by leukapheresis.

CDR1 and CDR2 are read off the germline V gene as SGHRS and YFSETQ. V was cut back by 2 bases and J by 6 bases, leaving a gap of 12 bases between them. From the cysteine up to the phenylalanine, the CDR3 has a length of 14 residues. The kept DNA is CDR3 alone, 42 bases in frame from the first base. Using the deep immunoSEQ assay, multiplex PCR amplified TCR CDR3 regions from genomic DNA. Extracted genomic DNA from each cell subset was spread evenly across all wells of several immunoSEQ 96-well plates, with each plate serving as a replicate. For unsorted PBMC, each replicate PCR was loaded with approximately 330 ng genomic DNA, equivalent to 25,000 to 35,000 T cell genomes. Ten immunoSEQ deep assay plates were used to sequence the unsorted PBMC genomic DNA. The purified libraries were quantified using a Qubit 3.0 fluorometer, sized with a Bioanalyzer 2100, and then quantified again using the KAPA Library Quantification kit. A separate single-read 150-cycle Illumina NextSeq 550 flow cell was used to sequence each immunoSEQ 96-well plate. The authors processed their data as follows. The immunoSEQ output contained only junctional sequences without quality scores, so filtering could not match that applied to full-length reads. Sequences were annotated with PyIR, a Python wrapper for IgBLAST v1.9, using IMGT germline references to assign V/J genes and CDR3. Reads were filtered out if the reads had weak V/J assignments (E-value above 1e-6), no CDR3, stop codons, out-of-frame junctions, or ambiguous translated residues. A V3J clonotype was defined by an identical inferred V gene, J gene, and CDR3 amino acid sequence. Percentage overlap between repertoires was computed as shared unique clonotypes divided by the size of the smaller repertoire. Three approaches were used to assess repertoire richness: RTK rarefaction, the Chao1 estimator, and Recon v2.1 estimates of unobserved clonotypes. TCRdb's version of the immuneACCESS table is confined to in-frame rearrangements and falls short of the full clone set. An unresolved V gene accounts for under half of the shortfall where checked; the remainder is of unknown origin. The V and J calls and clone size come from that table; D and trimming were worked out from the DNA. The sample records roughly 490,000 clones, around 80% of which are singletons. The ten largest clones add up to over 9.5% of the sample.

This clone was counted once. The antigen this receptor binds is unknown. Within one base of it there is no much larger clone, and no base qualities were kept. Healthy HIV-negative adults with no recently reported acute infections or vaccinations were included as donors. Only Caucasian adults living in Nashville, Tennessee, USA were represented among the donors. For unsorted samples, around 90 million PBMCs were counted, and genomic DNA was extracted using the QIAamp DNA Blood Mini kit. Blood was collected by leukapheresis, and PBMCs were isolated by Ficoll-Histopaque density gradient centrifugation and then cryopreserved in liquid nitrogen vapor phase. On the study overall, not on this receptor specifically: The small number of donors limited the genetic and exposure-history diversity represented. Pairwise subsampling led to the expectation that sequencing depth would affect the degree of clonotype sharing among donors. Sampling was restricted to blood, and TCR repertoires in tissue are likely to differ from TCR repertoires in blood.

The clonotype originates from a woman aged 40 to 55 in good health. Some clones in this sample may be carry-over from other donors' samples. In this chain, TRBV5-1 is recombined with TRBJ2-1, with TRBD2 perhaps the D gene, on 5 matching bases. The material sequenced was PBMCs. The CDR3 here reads CASSLGAESNEQFF. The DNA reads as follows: TGCGCCAGCAGCTTAGGAGCGGAATCCAATGAGCAGTTCTTC.